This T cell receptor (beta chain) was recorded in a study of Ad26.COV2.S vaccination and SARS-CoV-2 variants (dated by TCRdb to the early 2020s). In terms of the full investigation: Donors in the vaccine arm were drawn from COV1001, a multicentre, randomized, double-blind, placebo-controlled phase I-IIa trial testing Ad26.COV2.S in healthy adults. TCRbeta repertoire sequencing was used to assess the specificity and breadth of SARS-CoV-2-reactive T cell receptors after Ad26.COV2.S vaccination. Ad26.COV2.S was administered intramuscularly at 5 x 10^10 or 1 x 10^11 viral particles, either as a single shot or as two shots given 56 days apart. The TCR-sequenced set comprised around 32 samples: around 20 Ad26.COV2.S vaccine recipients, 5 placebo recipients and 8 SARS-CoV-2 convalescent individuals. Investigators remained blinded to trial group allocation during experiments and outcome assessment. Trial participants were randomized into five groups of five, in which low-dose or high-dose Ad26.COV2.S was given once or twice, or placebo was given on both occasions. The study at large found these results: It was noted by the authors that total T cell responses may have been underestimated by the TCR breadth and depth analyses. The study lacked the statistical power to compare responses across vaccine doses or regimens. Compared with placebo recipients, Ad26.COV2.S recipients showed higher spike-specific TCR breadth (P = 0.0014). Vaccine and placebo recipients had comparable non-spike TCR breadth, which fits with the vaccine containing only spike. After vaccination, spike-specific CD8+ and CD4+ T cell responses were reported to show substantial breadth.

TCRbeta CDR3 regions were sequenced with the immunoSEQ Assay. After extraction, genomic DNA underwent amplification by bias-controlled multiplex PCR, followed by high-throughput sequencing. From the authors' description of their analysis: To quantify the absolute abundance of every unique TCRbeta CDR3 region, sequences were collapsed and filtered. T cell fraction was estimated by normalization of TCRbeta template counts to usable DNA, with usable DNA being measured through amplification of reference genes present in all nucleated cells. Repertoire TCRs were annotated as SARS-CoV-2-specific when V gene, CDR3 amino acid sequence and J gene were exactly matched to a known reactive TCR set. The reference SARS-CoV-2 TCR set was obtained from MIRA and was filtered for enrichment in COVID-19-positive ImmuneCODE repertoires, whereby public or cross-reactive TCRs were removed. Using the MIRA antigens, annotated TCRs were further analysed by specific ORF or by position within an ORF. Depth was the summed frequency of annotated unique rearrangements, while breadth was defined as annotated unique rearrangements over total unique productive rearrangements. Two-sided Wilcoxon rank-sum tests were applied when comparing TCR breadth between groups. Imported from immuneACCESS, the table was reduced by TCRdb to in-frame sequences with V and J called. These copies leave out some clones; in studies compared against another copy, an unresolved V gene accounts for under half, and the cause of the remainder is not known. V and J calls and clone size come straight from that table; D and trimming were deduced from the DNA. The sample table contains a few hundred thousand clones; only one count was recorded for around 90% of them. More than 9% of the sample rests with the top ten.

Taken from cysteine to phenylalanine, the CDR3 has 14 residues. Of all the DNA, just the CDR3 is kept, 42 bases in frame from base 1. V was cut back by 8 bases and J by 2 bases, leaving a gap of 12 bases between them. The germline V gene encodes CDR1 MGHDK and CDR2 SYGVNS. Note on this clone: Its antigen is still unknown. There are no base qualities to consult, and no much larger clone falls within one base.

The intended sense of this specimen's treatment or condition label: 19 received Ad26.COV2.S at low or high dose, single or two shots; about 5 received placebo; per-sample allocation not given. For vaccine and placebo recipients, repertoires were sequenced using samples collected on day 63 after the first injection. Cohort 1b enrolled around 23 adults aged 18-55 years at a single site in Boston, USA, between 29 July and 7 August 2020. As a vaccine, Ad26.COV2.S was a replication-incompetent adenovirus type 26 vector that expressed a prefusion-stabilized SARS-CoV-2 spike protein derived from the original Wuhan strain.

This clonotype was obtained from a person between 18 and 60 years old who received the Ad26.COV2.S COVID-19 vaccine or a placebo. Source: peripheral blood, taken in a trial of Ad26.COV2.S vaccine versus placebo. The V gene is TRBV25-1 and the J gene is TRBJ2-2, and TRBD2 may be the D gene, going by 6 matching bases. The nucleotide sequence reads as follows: TGTGCCAGCGCCTTTAGCGGAAACACCGGGGAGCTGTTTTTT. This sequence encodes CASAFSGNTGELFF.